The source of this TCR beta chain is a study of T cells expressing NK-cell markers. The germline gives CDR1 DFQATT, CDR2 SNEGSKA (reference sequence). The CDR3 covers 15 residues. No DNA is given; TCRdb re-called the 5' RACE reads and lists each CDR3 protein once. The listing records 200,000 to 300,000 distinct CDR3 sequences. The chain has TRBV20-1 and TRBJ2-1; there is no DNA to check the TCRdb D call of TRBD1. The sequenced sample was blood T cells: a sorted CD56 or NKG2C T cell subset, CD4+ or CD8+ T cells, or bulk PBMC T cells (not recorded which). This sequence originates from a woman aged 18 to 69 in good health. CDR3 region: CSAAQTRDRRHEQFF.